This T cell receptor (beta chain) came from a study of blood T cell repertoires in COVID-19. For the study at large: Acute and convalescent COVID-19 samples came from the United States, Italy and Spain. The cDNA or gDNA used as material had been derived from T cells, B-cell-depleted T cells, or PBMCs.

Original analysis: For nucleated cells, counts were estimated from reference gene primer amplification. The assay was immunoSEQ multiplex PCR, and TCRdb's table has in-frame clones only and misses some. Clone size and the V and J calls come from that table; the DNA yielded D and trimming. The data hold a few hundred thousand clones, with 87% observed a single time. Germline lookup yields CDR1 MNHEY and CDR2 SMNVEV (reference sequence). Between the trimmed V and J ends, which lost 5 bases and 0 bases, there was a span of 14 bases. The CDR3 is made up of 16 amino acids. Sequenced sample: peripheral blood. This sequence joins TRBV27 and TRBJ1-3; D not resolved. The receptor was isolated from a woman between 18 and 29 years old who had recovered from COVID-19. CDR3 DNA sequence: TGTGCCAGCAGTCCGGGGAGGCTCTACTCTGGAAACACCATATATTTT. Its protein is CASSPGRLYSGNTIYF.